These 8 T cell receptor beta chains originate from one sample sequenced in a study of OX40 agonist ivuxolimab in advanced cancers. The method was immunoSEQ multiplex PCR; TCRdb's version includes in-frame clones alone and lacks a portion of them. The sample includes some 68,000 clones, 65% to 90% of them seen just once. The specimen comprised CD4+ or CD8+ T cells sorted from blood, sampled in a trial of the OX40 agonist ivuxolimab. These receptors were obtained from an adult with an advanced solid tumor such as melanoma, head and neck, liver or kidney cancer.

The chain is built from TRBV14 and TRBJ2-7; 7 nucleotides align to TRBD1. The J segment lost 2 bases and the V segment lost 1 base, leaving 5 bases of the junction unmatched. The CDR3 is made up of 15 amino acids. Germline lookup yields CDR1 SGHDN and CDR2 FVKESK. Here the CDR3 reads CASSQAGGRPYEQYF. DNA for the CDR3: TGTGCCAGCAGCCAAGCAGGGGGACGGCCCTACGAGCAGTACTTC.

The sample holds one count of this clone. The chain carries TRBV10-2 and TRBJ2-2; unclear D gene. Trimming removed 7 bases at V and 0 bases at J, with 9 bases between. The germline gives CDR1 WSHSY, CDR2 SAAADI. CDR3 length: 14 residues. The DNA of the CDR3 is TGCGCCAGCACGCAGGTCACGAACACCGGGGAGCTGTTTTTT. Amino acid sequence: CASTQVTNTGELFF.

The genes are TRBV5-5 and TRBJ1-3; tentative D call: TRBD1 (5 bases). The V gene lost 1 base and the J gene lost 3 bases, with 14 bases spanning the gap. The CDR3 spans 16 residues. The germline V gene has CDR1 SGHKS and CDR2 YYEKEE (reference sequence). As DNA, the CDR3 is TGTGCCAGCAGCTTGACTTTGGCAGGGTATGGAAACACCATATATTTT. The encoded protein is CASSLTLAGYGNTIYF.

The sample holds a few counts of this clone. The chain links TRBV2 to TRBJ2-3, with 7 bases lining up with TRBD2. CDR3 size: 14 residues. With V trimmed by 4 bases and J by 5 bases, 6 bases remained unmatched. Germline CDR1 is SNHLY and CDR2 is FYNNEI. The CDR3 here is CASSGGGGRDTQYF. The CDR3 bases are TGTGCCAGCAGTGGGGGGGGTGGACGAGATACGCAGTATTTT.

The rearrangement uses TRBV6-5 and TRBJ2-7; D gene uncertain. There are 15 residues in the CDR3. The ends were cut back, 7 bases at V and 0 bases at J, with 16 bases in the middle. Germline lookup yields CDR1 MNHEY and CDR2 SVGAGI. For the CDR3, the DNA is TGTGCCAGCAAGACCCCCGGTCGAAGCTCCTACGAGCAGTACTTC. Translating gives CASKTPGRSSYEQYF.

The J gene is TRBJ2-1, the V gene TRBV5-1; the D is unclear. Germline CDR1 is SGHRS and CDR2 is YFSETQ. V lost 0 bases to trimming and J lost 0 bases, with 10 bases between them. This CDR3 contains 16 residues. The CDR3 DNA reads TGCGCCAGCAGCTTGGCCGCGTCCAGCTCCTACAATGAGCAGTTCTTC. Its translation is CASSLAASSSYNEQFF.

The chain combines TRBV2 with TRBJ1-1; D is unresolved. Germline V CDR1 and CDR2: SNHLY, FYNNEI. The V end was cut by 2 bases, the J end by 2 bases, with 12 bases between. The CDR3 is 15 amino acids. This CDR3 is CASSERAGTNTEAFF. CDR3 coding DNA: TGTGCCAGCAGTGAACGGGCAGGAACAAACACTGAAGCTTTCTTT.

This chain uses TRBV2 with TRBJ2-7; perhaps TRBD1 as D (6 bases). The CDR3 is 15 amino acids. Germline V gene lookup returns CDR1 SNHLY and CDR2 FYNNEI. V lost 5 bases and J lost 0, with 14 bases in between. The CDR3 DNA is TGTGCCAGCAGTATAGGGACAACGAGCTCCTACGAGCAGTACTTC. Encoded protein: CASSIGTTSSYEQYF.